The 5 T cell receptor beta chains reported below all come from one sample, sequenced in a study of T cells in localized non-small cell lung cancer. Profiling relied on immunoSEQ multiplex PCR, and the TCRdb table lists in-frame clones only, not all of them. This table holds 31,000 or so clones, roughly 87% found once. The input for sequencing was peripheral blood mononuclear cells, taken before any cancer treatment. These receptors all come from a woman aged 35 to 75 with stage III lung adenocarcinoma.

This rearrangement joins TRBV5-4 to TRBJ2-1, with D unresolved. Germline V gene data show CDR1 as SGHNT and CDR2 as YYREEE (reference sequence). This CDR3 has 15 residues. V was trimmed by 0 bases and J by 7 bases, leaving 14 bases between them. CDR3 sequence (DNA): TGTGCCAGCAGCTTGGCCCTGGGCCCCCCGAATGAGCAGTTCTTC. This codes for CASSLALGPPNEQFF.

The chain combines TRBV6-4 with TRBJ2-2, with D possibly matching TRBD2 (6 bases). Germline V gene sequence: CDR1 MRHNA, CDR2 SNTAGT. V was clipped by 8 bases and J by 1 base, with 11 bases between them. There are 14 residues in the CDR3. CDR3 bases: TGTGCCAGCCGGGGCGGGGTGAACACCGGGGAGCTGTTTTTT. Protein: CASRGGVNTGELFF.

For this clone: Compared with germline, one end of the junction differs, possibly owing to a read error. The chain employs TRBV9 and TRBJ2-5, with D possibly matching TRBD2 (5 bases). The germline V gene has CDR1 SGDLS and CDR2 YYNGEE. There are 13 residues in the CDR3. The CDR3 sequence: CASSVSSQETQYF. Here the CDR3 DNA reads TGTGCCAGCAGCGTTTCTAGCCAAGAAACCCAGTACTTC.

This clone was counted a few times. The chain recombines TRBV5-1 with TRBJ2-2; D not certain. Germline CDR1 SGHRS, CDR2 YFSETQ. The CDR3 runs to 16 residues. V lost 4 bases to trimming and J lost 1 base, with 14 bases between them. CDR3 region: CASSIGPDGNTGELFF. DNA of the CDR3: TGCGCCAGCAGCATAGGACCGGACGGGAACACCGGGGAGCTGTTTTTT.

The chain carries TRBV4-3 and TRBJ2-3; 10 bases fit TRBD2. Germline V CDR1 and CDR2: LGHNA, YSLEER. This CDR3 is 16 amino acids long. V lost 3 bases to trimming and J lost 2 bases; unmatched junction nucleotides: 5. The CDR3 nucleotides are TGCGCCAGCAGCCACGGACTAGCGGTTACCACAGATACGCAGTATTTT. Protein sequence: CASSHGLAVTTDTQYF.